This TCR beta chain is drawn from a study of T cells after yellow fever vaccination. Study results and caveats: Weaker, the secondary response peaked sooner, at day 5 versus 15.

TCRdb re-derived calls from the 5' RACE reads in MiXCR, one entry per CDR3 protein. In the table there are some 350,000 distinct CDR3 sequences, roughly 4% of which are singletons. On this clonotype itself: Its specificity is not known.

Germline lookup yields CDR1 MGHRA and CDR2 YSYEKL. This CDR3 is built from 15 residues. Trimming removed 1 base at V and 3 bases at J, with 13 bases between. Here the sequenced sample was PBMCs, taken 5 days after the yellow fever booster vaccination. The TCR originated in a man aged 18 to 30 who received the YFV17D yellow fever vaccine. The V and J genes are TRBV4-1 and TRBJ2-7; a weak D match, TRBD2 (6 bases). CDR3 residues: CASSQVGLGNYEQYF. The CDR3 coding sequence is TGCGCCAGCAGCCAAGTGGGACTGGGGAACTACGAGCAGTACTTC.